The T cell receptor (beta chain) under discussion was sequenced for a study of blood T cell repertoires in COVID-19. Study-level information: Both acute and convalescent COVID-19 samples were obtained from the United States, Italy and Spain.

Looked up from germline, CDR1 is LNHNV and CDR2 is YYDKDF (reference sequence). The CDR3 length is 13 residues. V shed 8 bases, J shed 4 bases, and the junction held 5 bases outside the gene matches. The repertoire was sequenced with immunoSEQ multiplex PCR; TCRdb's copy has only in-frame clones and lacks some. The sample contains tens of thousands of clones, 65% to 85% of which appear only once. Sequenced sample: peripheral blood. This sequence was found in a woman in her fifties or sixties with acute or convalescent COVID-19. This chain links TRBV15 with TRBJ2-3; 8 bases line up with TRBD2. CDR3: CATSRGGSDTQYF. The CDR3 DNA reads TGTGCCACCTCACGGGGGGGGTCAGATACGCAGTATTTT.